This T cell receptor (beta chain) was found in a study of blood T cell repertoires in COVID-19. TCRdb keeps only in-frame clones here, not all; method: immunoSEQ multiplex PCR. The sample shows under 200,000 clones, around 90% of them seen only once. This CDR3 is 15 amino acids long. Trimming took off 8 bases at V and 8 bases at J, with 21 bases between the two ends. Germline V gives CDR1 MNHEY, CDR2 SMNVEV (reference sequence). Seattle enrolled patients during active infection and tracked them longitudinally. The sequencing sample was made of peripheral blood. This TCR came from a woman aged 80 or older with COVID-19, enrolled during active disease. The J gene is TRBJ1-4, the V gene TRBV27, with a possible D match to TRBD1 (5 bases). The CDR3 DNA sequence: TGTGCCAGCGCCTGGAGTGGAGGGGAGGGGGAAAAACTGTTTTTT. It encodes CASAWSGGEGEKLFF. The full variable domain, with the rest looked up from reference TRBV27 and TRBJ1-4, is EAQVTQNPRYLITVTGKKLTVTCSQNMNHEYMSWYRQDPGLGLRQIYYSMNVEVTDKGDVPEGYKVSRKEKRNFPLILESPSPNQTSLYFCASAWSGGEGEKLFFGSGTQLSVL.